The 5 T cell receptor beta chains below all came from one sample that was sequenced in a study of blood T cells in healthy people across ages. A second PCR of 7 to 11 cycles used a sample-barcoded 5' primer and a J-beta primer mix. One entry per CDR3 protein results from TCRdb running MiXCR on the 5' RACE reads. This table holds around 780,000 distinct CDR3 sequences, roughly 24% found once. Separately, the same data were catalogued under a study of T cells of mothers and their children.

Sample: blood. These receptors originate from a boy under 18 in good health.

This chain connects TRBV5-1 to TRBJ2-3; TRBD2 matches at 10 bases. In germline, CDR1 is SGHRS, CDR2 YFSETQ. The CDR3 runs to 15 residues. The trim removed 3 bases at V and 2 bases at J, leaving 3 bases unmatched. The CDR3 DNA sequence: TGCGCCAGCAGCTCTAGCGGGGGCCCCACAGATACGCAGTATTTT. It translates to CASSSSGGPTDTQYF.

The gene calls are TRBV7-2 and TRBJ2-7; TRBD2 matches 13 bases. CDR1 is SGHTA and CDR2 is FQGNSA in the germline V gene. This CDR3 is built from 17 residues. Trimming at V came to 3 bases and at J to 5 bases, leaving 10 bases not matched to a gene. The CDR3 here is CASSFLPGTSGIDEQYF. The DNA of the CDR3 is TGTGCCAGCAGCTTCCTACCAGGGACTAGCGGGATCGACGAGCAGTACTTC. Full variable domain (rest looked up from reference TRBV7-2 and TRBJ2-7): GAGVSQSPSNKVTEKGKDVELRCDPISGHTALYWYRQSLGQGLEFLIYFQGNSAPDKSGLPSDRFSAERTGGSVSTLTIQRTQQEDSAVYLCASSFLPGTSGIDEQYFGPGTRLTVT.

CDR3 nucleotide sequence: TGTGCCAGCAGTTTAGGTCGGGCTAGCGGGGAGTACAATGAGCAGTTCTTC. Encoded protein: CASSLGRASGEYNEQFF. V usage is TRBV12-3 or TRBV12-4 and J usage is TRBJ2-1; 9 positions agree with TRBD2. The CDR3 length is 17 residues. J was trimmed by 4 bases and V by 1 base; bases with no gene match: 8.

The chain joins TRBV5-1 to TRBJ2-2, with D hard to call. The germline V gene encodes CDR1 SGHRS and CDR2 YFSETQ. Trimming took 0 bases from V and 4 from J, leaving 7 bases between them. The CDR3 spans 14 residues. For the CDR3, the DNA is TGCGCCAGCAGCTTGGATGGGGTCACCGGGGAGCTGTTTTTT. It translates to CASSLDGVTGELFF.

This clonotype was counted between two and nine times. This chain links TRBV7-9 with TRBJ2-5; no reliable D call. V lost 2 bases and J lost 2, with 9 bases in between. CDR1 and CDR2 from the germline V gene are SEHNR and FQNEAQ (reference sequence). The CDR3 is 14 amino acids. This CDR3 reads CASSLRPEQETQYF. DNA of the CDR3: TGTGCCAGCAGCTTAAGGCCTGAACAAGAGACCCAGTACTTC.